The entry below describes one TCR beta chain. What antigen it recognizes has not been identified. Germline and junction disagree at one end, which may indicate a read error. TCRbeta CDR3 regions were amplified from genomic DNA by means of the immunoSEQ Assay, a bias-controlled multiplex PCR. Per the source publication's procedure: Nucleated cell counts per sample were estimated from amplification of reference gene primers within the assay. To quantify the absolute abundance of each unique TCRbeta CDR3 rearrangement, sequence reads were collapsed and filtered. Productive Simpson clonality was computed per sample as the square root of Simpson's diversity index over productive rearrangements. In TCRdb, the immuneACCESS table is reduced to in-frame sequences with V and J assigned. These tables do not hold every clone; where another copy was compared, an unresolved V gene accounts for under half, and the others remain unexplained. That table gives V, J and clone size, and the DNA gave D and trimming. The table for this sample lists under 150,000 clones; 75% to 85% of them were counted only once. Jointly, the top ten make up about 8% of the sample.

Collaborating institutions collected whole blood in K2EDTA tubes following their own protocols. For TCRbeta analysis, collaborator samples were shipped as frozen whole blood, as isolated PBMCs, or as DNA extracted from either sample type. The data are from a study of blood T cell repertoires in COVID-19 (dated by TCRdb to the early 2020s). With respect to the entire study: Samples covering the acute and convalescent phases of COVID-19 were provided by collaborators in the United States, Italy and Spain. The samples were drawn from the first 160 participants of the ongoing ImmuneRACE study and from 1,200 or so subjects provided by 6 global collaborators. HLA class I and class II types, where available, came from metadata supplied by the sample provider rather than from assay-based typing. Subjects who had been exposed to COVID-19, were actively infected with it, or had recovered from it provided the deeply sampled blood TCRbeta repertoires that made up the dataset. The repertoires were made available in a free public database intended to serve as a resource for research on the immune response to SARS-CoV-2. The prospective study material was composed of cDNA or gDNA derived from T cells, B-cell-depleted T cells, or PBMCs. Sample metadata almost always included a de-identified subject ID, COVID-19 status, age in years and sex.

The CDR3 sequence holds 13 residues, the cysteine and phenylalanine included. Of all the DNA, just the CDR3 is kept, 39 bases in frame from base 1. As encoded in the germline V gene (reference sequence), CDR1 is MNHNY while CDR2 is SVGAGI. Study-level results and caveats: The quantity of clinical and demographic metadata differed by source and by participant and was supplied without curation.

The V gene is TRBV6-6 and the J gene is TRBJ2-1; TRBD2 might be the D gene, on 6 matching bases. The TCR was taken from a human donor with acute or convalescent COVID-19. The donor label of this sample is uncertain. Material for sequencing was peripheral blood. The CDR3 reads CATSSGRTNEQFF. The DNA sequence is as follows: TGTGCCACCAGTAGCGGACGCACCAATGAGCAGTTCTTC.